The clone carrying this T cell receptor beta chain came up a few times. The target antigen is unknown. The sample originates from a study of T-cell reconstitution after alpha-beta-depleted transplantation in children. Regarding the study as a whole: After one year, T-cell counts and TCRbeta diversity mostly came from new T cells. Two months or so post-transplant, alpha-beta T cells reportedly derived from several hundred expanded graft clones. Day-60 TCRbeta diversity that was high in some patients was derived from surviving recipient T cells and thymic progenitors.

Per germline, CDR1 SEHNR and CDR2 FQNEAQ (reference sequence). The length of the CDR3 is 14 residues. Trimming took off 5 bases at V and 9 bases at J, with 17 bases between the two ends. The authors prepared the TCRbeta library with unique molecular identifiers. Each CDR3 protein gets one entry after TCRdb re-called the PCR reads with MiXCR. The sample lists about 980,000 distinct CDR3 sequences, less than 30% occurring once. This specimen was PBMCs, mostly from graft donor cells, taken 360 days after TCRalphabeta/CD19-depleted stem cell transplant. The source is a boy in the first two years of life who had a stem cell transplant for SCID, so the T cells may come from the graft donor. The rearrangement uses TRBV7-9 and TRBJ2-1, with D tentatively TRBD1 (5 bases). CDR3 bases: TGTGCCAGCAGCATAGATAGGGGTAGAGCTGAGCAGTTCTTC. Translating it yields CASSIDRGRAEQFF.